Presented here are 24 T cell receptor beta chains from one specimen sequenced in a study of T cell repertoires in cytomegalovirus infection. TCRdb reprocessed the reads with MiXCR, giving one entry per CDR3 protein. Here the sample spans around 440,000 distinct CDR3 sequences, about 10% being singletons. The sequenced sample consisted of PBMCs. The receptors were sampled from a human donor in good health (CMV status not recorded). Some clones in this sample may be carry-over from other donors' samples.

This clonotype was observed at least ten times. The chain uses TRBV10-3 and TRBJ1-5; 11 nucleotides agree with TRBD1. V gave up 4 bases and J gave up 2 bases; unmatched junction bases: 1. The CDR3 spans 15 residues. The germline CDR1 and CDR2 sequences are ENHRY and SYGVKD. The CDR3 protein is CAISGDRGGNQPQHF. CDR3 nucleotides: TGTGCCATCAGTGGGGACAGGGGGGGCAATCAGCCCCAGCATTTT.

In this sample, this clonotype turned up many times. The J gene is TRBJ1-1, the V gene TRBV6-5, with a tentative D call TRBD1 (6 bases). This CDR3 contains 15 residues. Trimming cost V 0 bases and J 0 bases, with 8 bases left between them. From germline, CDR1 is MNHEY and CDR2 SVGAGI. Here the CDR3 DNA reads TGTGCCAGCAGTTACTCTGGGGGCCTGAACACTGAAGCTTTCTTT. This encodes CASSYSGGLNTEAFF.

V gene TRBV20-1 combines with J gene TRBJ2-1, with no clear D. Germline V gene data show CDR1 as DFQATT and CDR2 as SNEGSKA (reference sequence). Trimming stripped 6 bases from V and 4 bases from J, with 13 bases between. This CDR3 region has 13 residues. CDR3 coding DNA: TGCAGTGCCGCAAATCTGGTATACAATGAGCAGTTCTTC. Protein product: CSAANLVYNEQFF.

Ten or more counts support this clonotype. The chain employs TRBV23-1 and TRBJ2-7, with TRBD2 as a possible D gene (5 bases). TRBV23-1 is flagged as an ORF with uncertain function. The CDR3 is 16 residues long. Deletions cut 5 bases from V and 0 bases from J, with 17 bases between. Here the CDR3 reads CASSYAGAESSYEQYF. In DNA, the CDR3 is TGCGCCAGCAGTTATGCGGGTGCCGAGAGCTCCTACGAGCAGTACTTC.

This clonotype showed up many times. The chain carries TRBV27 and TRBJ1-2; D remains unclear. Germline CDR1 MNHEY, CDR2 SMNVEV (reference sequence). The CDR3 is 15 residues long. The ends were cut back, 3 bases at V and 4 bases at J, with 15 bases in the middle. CDR3 sequence: CASSFSGALGYGYTF. CDR3 nucleotide sequence: TGTGCCAGCAGTTTTTCGGGCGCCCTAGGCTATGGCTACACCTTC.

In this sample, this clonotype turned up many times. The chain employs TRBV5-5 and TRBJ2-1; 13 bases map to TRBD2. Germline V gene data show CDR1 as SGHKS and CDR2 as YYEKEE (reference sequence). J gave up 8 bases and V 6 bases, and 5 bases lay outside the gene matches. The CDR3 runs 14 residues. The CDR3 nucleotides are TGTGCCAGCACCGGACTAGCGGGAGTAGATGAGCAGTTCTTC. This translates into CASTGLAGVDEQFF.

This clonotype showed up just a few times. This chain joins TRBV20-1 and TRBJ2-5; D gene ambiguous. This CDR3 spans 12 amino acids. Trimming left V 1 base short and J 9 bases short, with 12 bases between. Germline values: CDR1 DFQATT, CDR2 SNEGSKA (reference sequence). CDR3 nucleotide sequence: TGCAGTGCTAGAGTGTCCCAGAGTGCCCAGTACTTC. This translates into CSARVSQSAQYF.

The genes are TRBV20-1 and TRBJ2-2; weak D call: TRBD1 (6 bases). The CDR3 runs 14 residues. Between the trimmed V and J ends, which lost 5 bases and 3 bases, there was a span of 13 bases. Germline-derived CDR1 and CDR2 are DFQATT and SNEGSKA (reference sequence). CDR3: CSAEDRSDTGELFF. CDR3 sequence (DNA): TGCAGTGCTGAGGACAGATCCGACACCGGGGAGCTGTTTTTT.

This clonotype was detected many times. The genes are TRBV19 and TRBJ1-5, with a weak D call TRBD1 (5 bases). The CDR3 loop spans 15 amino acids. CDR1 is LNHDA and CDR2 is SQIVND in the germline V gene (reference sequence). The V gene lost 3 bases and the J gene lost 3 bases, with 12 bases spanning the gap. The CDR3 sequence is CASSIDGGFNQPQHF. DNA for the CDR3: TGTGCCAGTAGTATCGATGGGGGTTTCAATCAGCCCCAGCATTTT.

This clonotype was observed at least ten times. The chain links TRBV7-9 to TRBJ1-2, with TRBD1 as a possible D gene (5 bases). CDR1 and CDR2 from the germline V gene are SEHNR and FQNEAQ (reference sequence). V dropped 4 bases and J dropped 6 bases, with 12 bases sitting between them. CDR3 size: 13 residues. The CDR3 loop is CASSSPDRNGYTF. Here the CDR3 DNA reads TGTGCCAGCAGCTCCCCCGACAGAAATGGCTACACCTTC.

This clonotype has just a few counts. V gene TRBV4-2 combines with J gene TRBJ2-1; no reliable D call. V lost 0 bases to trimming and J lost 7 bases, with 19 bases between them. This CDR3 has 17 residues. Germline V gene lookup returns CDR1 LGHNA and CDR2 YNFKEQ. CDR3 nucleotide sequence: TGTGCCAGCAGCCAAGATTCGTCCGTAGGATTGTATAATGAGCAGTTCTTC. Amino acids: CASSQDSSVGLYNEQFF.

The table lists this clonotype with many counts. The V and J genes are TRBV28 and TRBJ2-1; possibly TRBD2 for D (6 bases). Trimming left V 8 bases short and J 5 bases short, with 10 bases between. CDR3 length: 12 residues. Germline values: CDR1 MDHEN, CDR2 SYDVKM. CDR3 nucleotide sequence: TGTGCCAGCTGGGAGCGGGACAATGAGCAGTTCTTC. This encodes CASWERDNEQFF.

This clonotype was counted only a few times. The chain uses TRBV30 and TRBJ2-2; D not certain. The CDR3 spans 15 residues. V lost 0 bases and J 0 bases, leaving 8 bases between the germline ends. The germline V gene has CDR1 GTSNPN and CDR2 SVGIG (reference sequence). The CDR3 reads CAWSVLGPNTGELFF. CDR3 coding DNA: TGTGCCTGGAGTGTCCTTGGACCGAACACCGGGGAGCTGTTTTTT.

As to this clonotype: This may stem from a read error, because a much larger clone lies one nucleotide away. This chain's CDR3 is CAIRGTDYGYTF. CDR3 bases: TGTGCCATCAGGGGTACGGATTATGGCTACACCTTC. The V and J genes are TRBV10-3 and TRBJ1-2; D remains ambiguous. V was clipped by 6 bases and J by 5 bases, with 10 bases between them. The CDR3 contains 12 residues. Germline V gene sequence: CDR1 ENHRY, CDR2 SYGVKD.

This clonotype was seen more than once but under ten times. The chain employs TRBV5-4 and TRBJ2-3; TRBD2 agrees at 9 bases. V shed 1 base, J shed 3 bases, and the junction held 6 bases outside the gene matches. The CDR3 length is 16 residues. Germline lookup yields CDR1 SGHNT and CDR2 YYREEE (reference sequence). CDR3 region: CASSLRIAGVTDTQYF. The CDR3 bases are TGTGCCAGCAGCTTGCGGATAGCGGGAGTTACAGATACGCAGTATTTT.

This clonotype was seen many times. The genes are TRBV9 and TRBJ2-7, with TRBD1 identical over 8 bases. Germline V CDR1 and CDR2: SGDLS, YYNGEE. The length of the CDR3 is 15 residues. Trimming at V came to 2 bases and at J to 3 bases, leaving 7 bases not matched to a gene. The CDR3 bases are TGTGCCAGCAGCGTGGGCCCGACAGGGGACTACGAGCAGTACTTC. This gives the protein CASSVGPTGDYEQYF.

This clonotype appeared many times. The chain has TRBV11-1 and TRBJ2-7; D gene uncertain. Trimming pared 5 bases from V and 5 bases from J, leaving 13 bases between. This CDR3 is built from 13 residues. Germline V gives CDR1 SGHAT, CDR2 FQDESV (reference sequence). Here the CDR3 reads CASSPGPSNEQYF. The CDR3 DNA follows: TGTGCCAGCAGCCCCGGACCCTCGAACGAGCAGTACTTC.

In its sample, this clonotype was seen a few times. In DNA form, the CDR3 reads TGCGCCAGCAGCTTGGGGACTAGCGGGAGAGCAGGGCGCGAGCAGTACTTC. Translated: CASSLGTSGRAGREQYF. J is TRBJ2-7 and V is TRBV5-1, with 13 bases lining up with TRBD2. Trimming at V came to 0 bases and at J to 6 bases, leaving 9 bases not matched to a gene. Germline V lookup: CDR1 SGHRS, CDR2 YFSETQ. The CDR3 length is 17 residues.

This clonotype was counted ten times or more. This sequence joins TRBV7-2 and TRBJ2-5; unclear D gene. V lost 5 bases, J lost 5 bases, and 15 bases lay in between. CDR1 and CDR2 from the germline V gene are SGHTA and FQGNSA. CDR3 length: 14 residues. This chain's CDR3 is CASSPRWGSETQYF. In DNA form, the CDR3 reads TGTGCCAGCAGCCCCCGCTGGGGTAGCGAGACCCAGTACTTC.

The chain employs TRBV18 and TRBJ2-7; a possible D gene is TRBD1 (6 bases). Germline-derived CDR1 and CDR2 are KGHSH and LQKENI. This CDR3 spans 13 amino acids. V was trimmed by 1 base and J by 7 bases, leaving 11 bases between them. The CDR3 protein is CASSPQQGKEQYF. The CDR3 region has the DNA TGTGCCAGCTCACCACAACAGGGCAAAGAGCAGTACTTC.

V and J are TRBV20-1 and TRBJ2-1; D is perhaps TRBD2 (7 bases). With 6 bases removed from V and 6 bases from J, the gap between germline ends came to 21 bases. Per the germline V gene, CDR1 is DFQATT and CDR2 is SNEGSKA (reference sequence). The CDR3 loop spans 15 amino acids. This CDR3 reads CSAFRRRGRINEQFF. The CDR3 DNA follows: TGCAGTGCCTTCCGGAGGCGGGGGCGCATCAATGAGCAGTTCTTC.

V usage is TRBV5-4 and J usage is TRBJ2-1; D not certain. The CDR3 length is 15 residues. Trimming shortened V by 1 base and J by 7 bases, and 15 bases separated the two germline ends. Germline lookup yields CDR1 SGHNT and CDR2 YYREEE (reference sequence). CDR3 protein: CASSLPGISRNEQFF. The CDR3 bases are TGTGCCAGCAGCTTGCCGGGCATATCAAGGAATGAGCAGTTCTTC.

Many counts were recorded for this clonotype. This chain uses TRBV28 with TRBJ2-7; 7 bases match TRBD2. The CDR3 runs to 14 residues. V was clipped by 2 bases and J by 3 bases; unmatched bases: 4. Germline V lookup: CDR1 MDHEN, CDR2 SYDVKM. The CDR3 loop is CASSLQAGNYEQYF. CDR3 DNA: TGTGCCAGCAGTTTACAAGCGGGAAACTACGAGCAGTACTTC.

For this clonotype: A much bigger clone sits one base away, suggesting this may be a read error. The chain is built from TRBV18 and TRBJ2-3; D perhaps matches TRBD1 (6 bases). The J call may be in error: the DNA end matches TRBJ1-5 better. CDR3 length equals 17 residues. CDR1 is KGHSH and CDR2 is LQKENI in the germline V gene. The CDR3 coding sequence is TGTGCCAGCTCACCGGGAGCGGGGGGGCCAAGCACAGATACGCAGCATTTT. Its protein is CASSPGAGGPSTDTQHF.